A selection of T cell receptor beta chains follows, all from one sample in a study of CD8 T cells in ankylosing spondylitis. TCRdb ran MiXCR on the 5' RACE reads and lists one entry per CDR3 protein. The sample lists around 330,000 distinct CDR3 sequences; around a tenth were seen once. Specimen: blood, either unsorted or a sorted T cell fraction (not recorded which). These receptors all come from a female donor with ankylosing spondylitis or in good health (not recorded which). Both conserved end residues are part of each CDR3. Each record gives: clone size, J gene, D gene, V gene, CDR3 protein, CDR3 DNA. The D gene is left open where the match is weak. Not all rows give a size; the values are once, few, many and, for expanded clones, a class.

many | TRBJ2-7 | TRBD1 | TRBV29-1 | CSVVHRGLSYEQYF | TGCAGCGTTGTACACAGGGGGCTCTCCTACGAGCAGTACTTC
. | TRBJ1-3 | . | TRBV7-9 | CASSAGLFGSGNTIYF | TGTGCCAGCAGCGCCGGACTTTTCGGCTCTGGAAACACCATATATTTT
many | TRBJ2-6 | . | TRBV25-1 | CASSVGFVAAGFRSSGANVLTF | TGTGCCAGCAGTGTCGGATTCGTCGCTGCAGGGTTCCGGAGCTCTGGGGCCAACGTCCTGACTTTC
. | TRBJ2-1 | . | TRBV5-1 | CASSLDQLGGNEQFF | TGCGCCAGCAGCTTGGACCAGCTGGGGGGCAATGAGCAGTTCTTC
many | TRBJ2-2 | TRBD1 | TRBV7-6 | CASSSMTGRRAGELFF | TGTGCCAGCAGCTCCATGACAGGGAGAAGGGCCGGGGAGCTGTTTTTT
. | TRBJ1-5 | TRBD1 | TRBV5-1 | CASSLYPGQGDQPQHF | TGCGCCAGCAGCTTGTACCCGGGACAGGGGGATCAGCCCCAGCATTTT
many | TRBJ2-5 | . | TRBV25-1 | CASSERGHLLQETQYF | TGTGCCAGCAGTGAGCGAGGACATCTATTACAAGAGACCCAGTACTTC
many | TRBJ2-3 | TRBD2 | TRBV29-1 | CSVPSGILDTQYF | TGCAGCGTCCCGAGCGGGATATTGGATACGCAGTATTTT
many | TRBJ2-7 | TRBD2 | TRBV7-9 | CASSQGLDFHEQYF | TGTGCCAGCAGCCAAGGACTAGATTTCCACGAGCAGTACTTC
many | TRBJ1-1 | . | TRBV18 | CASSPLEKNTEAFF | TGTGCCAGCTCACCGCTTGAGAAGAACACTGAAGCTTTCTTT
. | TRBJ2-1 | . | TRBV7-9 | CASSKSQGRYNEQFF | TGTGCCAGCAGCAAATCGCAGGGGCGTTACAATGAGCAGTTCTTC
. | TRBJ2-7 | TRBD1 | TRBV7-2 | CASSYTGTGGLEQYF | TGTGCCAGCAGTTACACCGGGACAGGGGGCCTCGAGCAGTACTTC
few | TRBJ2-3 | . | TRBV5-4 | CASSLVGGDTQYF | TGTGCCAGCAGCTTGGTGGGTGGAGATACGCAGTATTTT
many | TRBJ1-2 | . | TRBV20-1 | CSAPEAGGEYGYTF | TGCAGTGCCCCGGAGGCAGGCGGGGAATATGGCTACACCTTC
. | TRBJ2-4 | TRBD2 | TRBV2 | CASRGPSGLPSIAKNIQYF | TGTGCCAGCCGAGGTCCTAGCGGACTTCCGTCAATAGCCAAAAACATTCAGTACTTC
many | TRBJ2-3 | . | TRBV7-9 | CASSLGFGDTQYF | TGTGCCAGCAGCTTAGGTTTTGGAGATACGCAGTATTTT
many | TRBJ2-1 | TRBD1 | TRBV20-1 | CSARSGTGGPESFF | TGCAGTGCTAGATCCGGGACAGGGGGCCCCGAGTCGTTCTTC
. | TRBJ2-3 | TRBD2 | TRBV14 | CASSQDGRQTQYF | TGTGCCAGCAGCCAAGACGGGAGGCAAACGCAGTATTTT
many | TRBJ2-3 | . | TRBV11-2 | CASSLSDSRTDTQYF | TGTGCCAGCAGCTTATCAGACAGCCGCACAGATACGCAGTATTTT